Listed below are T cell receptor beta chains from one sample, sequenced in a study of T cells in Graves' hyperthyroidism and ophthalmopathy. TCRdb re-called the multiplex PCR reads through MiXCR, storing one row per CDR3 protein. Of more than 500,000 distinct CDR3 sequences in the sample, under 60% were seen once. The sequenced material came from peripheral blood or thyroid tissue (not recorded which). These receptors were obtained from an adult woman with Graves' disease, either hyperthyroidism or ophthalmopathy (not recorded which). Both conserved end residues are part of each CDR3. A D gene is named only where the DNA matches it firmly. The listing skips clone size in some rows; elsewhere it reads once, few, many or a size class.

V: TRBV7-3
J: TRBJ2-5
D: TRBD2
size: -
CDR3: CASSPTSGIVETQYF
DNA: TGTGCCAGCAGCCCGACTAGCGGGATAGTAGAGACCCAGTACTTC

V: TRBV2
J: TRBJ2-5
D: -
size: -
CDR3: CASDREETQYF
DNA: TGTGCCAGCGATAGGGAAGAGACCCAGTACTTC

V: TRBV6-5
J: TRBJ1-1
D: -
size: -
CDR3: CATRDWRPNTEAFF
DNA: TGTGCCACCAGGGACTGGAGGCCGAACACTGAAGCATTCTTT

V: TRBV10-3
J: TRBJ2-2
D: TRBD2
size: -
CDR3: CATSDPGLAGPTGELFF
DNA: TGTGCCACCAGTGATCCCGGACTAGCGGGGCCCACCGGGGAGCTGTTTTTT

V: TRBV5-1
J: TRBJ1-1
D: TRBD1
size: -
CDR3: CASSSNGQATEAFF
DNA: TGCGCCAGCAGCTCTAACGGACAGGCCACTGAAGCTTTCTTT

V: TRBV6-1
J: TRBJ1-1
D: -
size: -
CDR3: CASTPQTWWDTEAFF
DNA: TGTGCCAGCACTCCCCAGACTTGGTGGGACACTGAAGCTTTCTTT

V: TRBV6-6
J: TRBJ2-5
D: -
size: -
CDR3: CASLSGLRTQYF
DNA: TGTGCCAGCCTCAGCGGACTCCGGACCCAGTACTTC

V: TRBV7-9
J: TRBJ2-5
D: TRBD2
size: many
CDR3: CASSRGEGETQYF
DNA: TGTGCCAGCAGCCGAGGGGAGGGAGAGACCCAGTACTTC

V: TRBV4-3
J: TRBJ1-1
D: -
size: few
CDR3: CASSQGGAGEAFF
DNA: TGCGCCAGCAGCCAAGGAGGCGCCGGGGAAGCTTTCTTT

V: TRBV7-9
J: TRBJ2-7
D: -
size: -
CDR3: CATSHRSPYEQYF
DNA: TGTGCCACCAGCCACCGGAGCCCCTACGAGCAGTACTTC

V: TRBV20-1
J: TRBJ2-5
D: TRBD2
size: -
CDR3: CSAMVGLAGVWRF
DNA: TGCAGTGCCATGGTGGGACTAGCGGGTGTTTGGCGGTTC

V: TRBV15
J: TRBJ2-5
D: TRBD2
size: -
CDR3: CATSNGGLAGGETQYF
DNA: TGTGCCACCAGCAACGGGGGACTAGCGGGAGGAGAGACCCAGTACTTC

V: TRBV10-1
J: TRBJ1-2
D: TRBD1
size: many
CDR3: CASSESGTGDVGYTF
DNA: TGCGCCAGCAGTGAGTCCGGGACAGGGGATGTCGGCTACACCTTC

V: TRBV2
J: TRBJ1-5
D: -
size: -
CDR3: CASSDLADQPQHF
DNA: TGTGCCAGCAGTGACCTGGCAGATCAGCCCCAGCATTTT

V: TRBV6-4
J: TRBJ2-1
D: -
size: many
CDR3: CASSGGAGGPDEQFF
DNA: TGTGCCAGCAGTGGGGGAGCCGGAGGGCCTGATGAGCAGTTCTTC

V: TRBV2
J: TRBJ2-6
D: TRBD1
size: -
CDR3: CASTKQGSGANVLTF
DNA: TGTGCCAGCACCAAACAGGGGTCTGGGGCCAACGTCCTGACTTTC

V: TRBV10-3
J: TRBJ1-1
D: -
size: few
CDR3: CASSYHSGEAFF
DNA: TGTGCCAGCAGCTACCACTCCGGTGAAGCTTTCTTT

V: TRBV7-9
J: TRBJ2-7
D: TRBD1
size: -
CDR3: CASSRAGTGAYEQYF
DNA: TGTGCCAGCAGCAGGGCCGGGACAGGGGCCTACGAGCAGTACTTC

V: TRBV15
J: TRBJ2-6
D: -
size: -
CDR3: CATSRENLGASVLTF
DNA: TGTGCCACCAGCAGAGAGAACCTCGGGGCCAGCGTCCTGACTTTC

V: TRBV10-3
J: TRBJ2-7
D: -
size: -
CDR3: CAISERADSYEQYF
DNA: TGTGCCATCAGTGAGCGGGCTGACTCCTACGAGCAGTACTTC

V: TRBV2
J: TRBJ1-5
D: -
size: -
CDR3: CASKIAGETQHF
DNA: TGTGCCAGCAAAATAGCGGGAGAGACCCAGCATTTT

V: TRBV7-2
J: TRBJ2-5
D: TRBD1
size: few
CDR3: CASSSGQVKETQYF
DNA: TGTGCCAGCAGCTCGGGACAGGTGAAAGAGACCCAGTACTTC

V: TRBV28
J: TRBJ2-7
D: -
size: many
CDR3: CASSLLDYEQYF
DNA: TGTGCCAGCAGTTTGTTGGACTACGAGCAGTACTTC

V: TRBV30
J: TRBJ2-5
D: -
size: -
CDR3: CAWSAGGETQYF
DNA: TGTGCCTGGAGTGCAGGGGGGGAGACCCAGTACTTC

V: TRBV15
J: TRBJ2-5
D: -
size: -
CDR3: CATSRMFRSGETQYF
DNA: TGTGCCACCAGCAGGATGTTTCGGAGCGGAGAGACCCAGTACTTC

V: TRBV2
J: TRBJ2-7
D: -
size: many
CDR3: CALKRQDNSYEQYF
DNA: TGTGCCTTGAAGCGGCAGGACAACTCCTACGAGCAGTACTTC

V: TRBV6-5
J: TRBJ1-6
D: -
size: many
CDR3: CASSYWTDNSPLHF
DNA: TGTGCCAGCAGTTACTGGACAGATAATTCACCCCTCCACTTT

V: TRBV28
J: TRBJ2-5
D: TRBD1
size: many
CDR3: CASLGQQETQYF
DNA: TGTGCCAGCCTGGGACAGCAAGAGACCCAGTACTTC

V: TRBV7-9
J: TRBJ1-1
D: -
size: many
CDR3: CASRWGNTEAFF
DNA: TGTGCCAGCCGTTGGGGGAACACTGAAGCTTTCTTT

V: TRBV7-8
J: TRBJ1-4
D: -
size: -
CDR3: CASSSRSIGRASYNEELFF
DNA: TGTGCCAGCAGCTCCCGTTCCATCGGCCGCGCCTCCTACAATGAAGAACTGTTTTTT

V: TRBV7-9
J: TRBJ2-5
D: -
size: few
CDR3: CASSFGSVETQYF
DNA: TGTGCCAGCAGCTTCGGGTCGGTGGAGACCCAGTACTTC

V: TRBV7-9
J: TRBJ2-7
D: -
size: -
CDR3: CASSAGQYF
DNA: TGTGCCAGCAGCGCGGGGCAGTACTTC

V: TRBV12-3/TRBV12-4
J: TRBJ1-5
D: -
size: many
CDR3: CASGRRDGNQPQHF
DNA: TGTGCCAGTGGCAGGCGGGACGGCAATCAGCCCCAGCATTTT

V: TRBV10-3
J: TRBJ1-5
D: -
size: many
CDR3: CALCRKAGPLGNQPQHF
DNA: TGTGCCCTCTGTCGAAAGGCAGGGCCCCTAGGCAATCAGCCCCAGCATTTT

V: TRBV2
J: TRBJ2-5
D: -
size: many
CDR3: CASRDRLQETQYF
DNA: TGTGCCAGCAGGGACCGACTACAAGAGACCCAGTACTTC

V: TRBV10-3
J: TRBJ2-7
D: -
size: -
CDR3: CAISESRTGQPGGLEQYF
DNA: TGTGCCATCAGTGAGTCTCGGACAGGCCAACCGGGAGGGCTAGAGCAGTACTTC

V: TRBV11-2
J: TRBJ2-5
D: TRBD2
size: many
CDR3: CASSSPGLAGVKKTQYF
DNA: TGTGCCAGCAGCTCCCCGGGACTAGCGGGAGTTAAAAAGACCCAGTACTTC

V: TRBV7-2
J: TRBJ2-5
D: -
size: many
CDR3: CASSLVANLEETQYF
DNA: TGTGCCAGCAGCTTAGTAGCGAATCTGGAAGAGACCCAGTACTTC